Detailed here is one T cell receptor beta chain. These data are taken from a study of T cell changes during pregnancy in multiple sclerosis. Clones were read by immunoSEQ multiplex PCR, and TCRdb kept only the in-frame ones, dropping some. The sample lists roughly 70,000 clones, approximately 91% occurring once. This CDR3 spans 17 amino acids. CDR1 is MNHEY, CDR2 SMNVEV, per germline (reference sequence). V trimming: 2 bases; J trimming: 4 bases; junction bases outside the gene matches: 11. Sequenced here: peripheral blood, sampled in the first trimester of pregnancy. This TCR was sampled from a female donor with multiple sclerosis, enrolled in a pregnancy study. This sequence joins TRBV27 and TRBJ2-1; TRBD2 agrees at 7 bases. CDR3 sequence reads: CASSLVAGLFSYNEQFF. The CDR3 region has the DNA TGTGCCAGCAGTTTAGTAGCGGGCCTGTTTTCTTACAATGAGCAGTTCTTC.